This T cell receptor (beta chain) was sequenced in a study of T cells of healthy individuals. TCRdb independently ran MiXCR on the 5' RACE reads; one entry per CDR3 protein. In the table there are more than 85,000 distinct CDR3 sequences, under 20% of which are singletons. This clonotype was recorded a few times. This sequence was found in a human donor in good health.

This chain's CDR3 is CSALVSGRLETQYF. The CDR3 nucleotides read TGCAGTGCTCTAGTCAGCGGGAGGCTAGAGACCCAGTACTTC. The gene calls are TRBV20-1 and TRBJ2-5; TRBD2 agrees at 9 bases. V dropped 5 bases and J dropped 4; count of bases not matched to a gene: 8. Germline V gene sequence: CDR1 DFQATT, CDR2 SNEGSKA (reference sequence). The CDR3 has 14 amino acids.